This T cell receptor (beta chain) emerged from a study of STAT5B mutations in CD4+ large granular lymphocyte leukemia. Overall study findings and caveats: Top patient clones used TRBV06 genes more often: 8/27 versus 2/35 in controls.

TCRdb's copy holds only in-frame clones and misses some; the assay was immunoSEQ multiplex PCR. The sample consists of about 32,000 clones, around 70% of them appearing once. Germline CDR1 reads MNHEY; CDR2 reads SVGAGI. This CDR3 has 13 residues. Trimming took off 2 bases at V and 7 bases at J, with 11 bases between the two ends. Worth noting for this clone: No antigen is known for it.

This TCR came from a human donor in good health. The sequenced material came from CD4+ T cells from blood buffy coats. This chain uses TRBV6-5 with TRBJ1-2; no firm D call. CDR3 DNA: TGTGCCAGCAGTTACGGCAGGATAGGTGGCTACACCTTC. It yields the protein CASSYGRIGGYTF.